Detailed here is one TCR beta chain. TCRdb's table, derived via immunoSEQ multiplex PCR, lists solely in-frame clones and lacks some. The sample holds approximately 79,000 clones, around 89% seen once. With V trimmed by 5 bases and J by 9 bases, 9 bases remained unmatched. The CDR3 consists of 14 residues. Per germline, CDR1 SGHNT and CDR2 YENEEA. This record belongs to a study of control samples from healthy donors and cancer patients. This TCR was recovered from a man over 45 in good health. The V call is TRBV11-3, the J call TRBJ2-1; TRBD2 aligns across 8 bases. Material for sequencing was blood. In DNA, the CDR3 is TGTGCCAGCAGCCCCAACTCGGGGGGGAGTGAGCAGTTCTTC. Protein product: CASSPNSGGSEQFF.